Each of the 27 T cell receptor beta chains below was sequenced from the same sample in a study of blood T cell repertoires in COVID-19. Profiled with immunoSEQ multiplex PCR; TCRdb holds only in-frame clones, not every one. The table has some 200,000 clones, less than 85% seen once. The specimen sequenced was PBMCs or T cells enriched from blood (not recorded which). Every receptor here comes from a woman aged 60-75 years with acute COVID-19.

The chain carries TRBV18 and TRBJ1-2, with D unresolved. The CDR3 loop spans 19 amino acids. Germline-derived CDR1 and CDR2 are KGHSH and LQKENI. V lost 2 bases and J lost 3, with 25 bases in between. The CDR3 region is CASSPGAVQVALSYYGYTF. The CDR3 coding sequence is TGTGCCAGCTCACCAGGCGCGGTCCAAGTCGCGCTTTCTTACTATGGCTACACCTTC.

As DNA, the CDR3 is TGTGCCAGCAGTTCGGGAAGGGCCAGGGGGGCAGATACGCAGTATTTT. Its translation is CASSSGRARGADTQYF. The chain joins TRBV28 to TRBJ2-3, with D possibly TRBD1 on 7 matching bases. Germline values: CDR1 MDHEN, CDR2 SYDVKM. This CDR3 has 16 residues. With 4 bases removed from V and 4 bases from J, the gap between germline ends came to 18 bases.

The J gene is TRBJ2-1, the V gene TRBV5-1; 7 bases map to TRBD1. There are 13 residues in the CDR3. V lost 3 bases to trimming and J lost 7 bases; unmatched junction nucleotides: 4. Looked up from germline, CDR1 is SGHRS and CDR2 is YFSETQ. CDR3 sequence reads: CASSSVQGNEQFF. CDR3 sequence (DNA): TGCGCCAGCAGCTCCGTACAGGGGAATGAGCAGTTCTTC.

This chain joins TRBV6-5 and TRBJ1-4; the match to TRBD1 covers 8 bases. Unmatched junction bases numbered 8, after V lost 7 bases and J lost 4 bases. The CDR3 has 15 amino acids. The germline gives CDR1 MNHEY, CDR2 SVGAGI. The CDR3 reads CASTSGGADNEKLFF. CDR3 bases: TGTGCCAGCACTTCAGGGGGCGCTGATAATGAAAAACTGTTTTTT.

The chain links TRBV6-2 or TRBV6-3 to TRBJ1-1; perhaps TRBD1 as D (6 bases). This CDR3 spans 15 amino acids. Germline CDR1 MNHEY, CDR2 SVGEGT. The V end was cut by 0 bases, the J end by 4 bases, with 12 bases between. In DNA, the CDR3 is TGTGCCAGCAGTTACTCGAGTACCAGGGGCACTGAAGCTTTCTTT. This codes for CASSYSSTRGTEAFF.

The chain joins TRBV28 to TRBJ1-2; D remains ambiguous. Germline CDR1 reads MDHEN; CDR2 reads SYDVKM. The length of the CDR3 is 16 residues. V lost 4 bases to trimming and J lost 4 bases, with 19 bases between them. CDR3 protein: CASSSPSPQSSYGYTF. CDR3 in DNA: TGTGCCAGCAGTTCCCCATCCCCACAATCCAGCTATGGCTACACCTTC.

The V and J genes are TRBV20-1 and TRBJ1-3; D is undetermined. V was pared by 3 bases and J by 8 bases, with 20 bases between. The CDR3 has 15 amino acids. In germline, CDR1 is DFQATT, CDR2 SNEGSKA (reference sequence). Written as DNA, the CDR3 is TGCAGTGCTAGTAGTTCCGGCTCAGAGCGGGACACCATATATTTT. Translating it yields CSASSSGSERDTIYF.

A note on this clone: Other DNA variants within this sample encode the same CDR3. The rearrangement uses TRBV5-4 and TRBJ1-3; 7 nucleotides line up with TRBD1. V dropped 4 bases and J dropped 2; count of bases not matched to a gene: 3. The CDR3 contains 14 residues. The germline V gene encodes CDR1 SGHNT and CDR2 YYREEE (reference sequence). CDR3 nucleotide sequence: TGTGCCAGCAGCCCACAGGGGACTGGAAACACCATATATTTT. Translated: CASSPQGTGNTIYF.

This clone was detected a few times. This chain joins TRBV10-3 and TRBJ1-2; 8 bases are shared with TRBD1. The CDR3 is 14 residues long. From germline, CDR1 is ENHRY and CDR2 SYGVKD. Trimming took 3 bases from V and 8 from J; bases not matched to a gene: 8. CDR3 sequence (DNA): TGTGCCATCAGTGACTCGGACAGGGCAGGAGGCTACACCTTC. Amino acids: CAISDSDRAGGYTF.

The chain has TRBV10-3 and TRBJ1-2, with 7 bases fitting TRBD1. The germline gives CDR1 ENHRY, CDR2 SYGVKD. There are 13 residues in the CDR3. With V trimmed by 9 bases and J by 7 bases, 11 bases remained unmatched. The CDR3 sequence is CAMSSGGTPGYTF. CDR3 nucleotide sequence: TGTGCCATGAGCTCAGGGGGAACCCCTGGCTACACCTTC.

The CDR3 protein is CASFLVRDNDGTGELFF. In DNA, the CDR3 is TGTGCCAGCTTCCTCGTTCGGGACAATGACGGAACCGGGGAGCTGTTTTTT. V is TRBV21-1 and J is TRBJ2-2; the table's D call TRBD1 went unverified against the DNA. TRBV21-1 is annotated as a pseudogene. The CDR3 loop spans 17 amino acids.

This clone was observed once. The V and J genes are TRBV13 and TRBJ1-5, with 7 positions matching TRBD1. The germline gives CDR1 PRHDT, CDR2 FYEKMQ (reference sequence). The CDR3 extends over 14 amino acids. J lost 3 bases, V lost 5 bases, and 4 bases had no gene match. CDR3 sequence reads: CASSPGQNNQPQHF. CDR3 coding DNA: TGTGCCAGCAGCCCGGGACAGAACAATCAGCCCCAGCATTTT.

This clone has just a few counts. The V and J genes are TRBV5-1 and TRBJ1-3, with D possibly TRBD1 on 5 matching bases. V was shortened by 0 bases and J by 2 bases, with 18 bases between the two germline ends. The CDR3 length is 18 residues. Germline loops: CDR1 SGHRS, CDR2 YFSETQ. In nucleotides, the CDR3 is TGCGCCAGCAGCTTGGAGACTCGGGTATGGGGCCCTGGAAACACCATATATTTT. Encoded protein: CASSLETRVWGPGNTIYF.

The CDR3 region is CASSLSSHEQYF. The CDR3 DNA reads as TGTGCCAGCAGCTTGTCTAGCCACGAGCAGTACTTC. The chain links TRBV7-9 to TRBJ2-7; D might be TRBD2 (5 bases). V was pared by 3 bases and J by 5 bases, with 8 bases between. Germline values: CDR1 SEHNR, CDR2 FQNEAQ (reference sequence). The CDR3 loop spans 12 amino acids.

The CDR3 bases are TGTGCCAGCAGGCTAGCCAACACCGGGGAGCTGTTTTTT. Amino acid sequence: CASRLANTGELFF. The chain recombines TRBV14 with TRBJ2-2, with a possible D match to TRBD2 (5 bases). The V and J ends lost 6 bases and 2 bases respectively, with 7 bases between them. CDR3 length equals 13 residues. Germline CDR1 and CDR2: SGHDN and FVKESK.

This rearrangement joins TRBV14 to TRBJ1-3, with D possibly being TRBD1 (6 bases). With 6 bases removed from V and 4 bases from J, the gap between germline ends came to 13 bases. Germline assignment: CDR1 SGHDN and CDR2 FVKESK. CDR3 size: 14 residues. This CDR3 is CASSTMGTGNTIYF. The CDR3 DNA is TGTGCCAGCAGTACAATGGGGACAGGAAACACCATATATTTT.

The chain joins TRBV24-1 to TRBJ1-2; 9 positions match TRBD1. V was clipped by 10 bases and J by 7 bases; unmatched bases: 3. The CDR3 sequence is 11 residues long. Germline V gene sequence: CDR1 KGHDR, CDR2 SFDVKD. As DNA, the CDR3 is TGTGCCACAAGGACAGGGGTTGGCTACACCTTC. This sequence encodes CATRTGVGYTF.

V gene TRBV4-3 combines with J gene TRBJ1-6; D gene unclear. This CDR3 is 13 amino acids long. CDR1 is LGHNA and CDR2 is YSLEER in the germline V gene. Trimming removed 3 bases at V and 7 bases at J, with 7 bases between. The CDR3 nucleotides are TGCGCCAGCAGCCAGGCCAGGAATTCACCCCTCCACTTT. Amino acid sequence: CASSQARNSPLHF.

V gene TRBV3-1 (or the pseudogene TRBV3-2) combines with J gene TRBJ2-7, with 7 positions matching TRBD2. Germline assignment: CDR1 LGHDT and CDR2 YNNKEL (reference sequence). The CDR3 has 14 residues. The J segment lost 5 bases and the V segment lost 3 bases, leaving 7 bases of the junction unmatched. CDR3: CASSQAGVVHEQYF. The CDR3 nucleotides are TGTGCCAGCAGCCAGGCGGGAGTGGTCCACGAGCAGTACTTC.

The chain employs TRBV15 and TRBJ2-5; D perhaps matches TRBD1 (6 bases). Trimming stripped 0 bases from V and 3 bases from J, with 11 bases between. Germline CDR1 and CDR2: LNHNV and YYDKDF (reference sequence). The CDR3 is 15 residues long. The CDR3 nucleotides are TGTGCCACCAGCAGAGATACAACAGGGAAAGAGACCCAGTACTTC. It is translated as CATSRDTTGKETQYF.

In this sample, this clone turned up a few times. V usage is TRBV2 and J usage is TRBJ1-5, with TRBD1 identical over 8 bases. The CDR3 runs to 16 residues. V was pared by 3 bases and J by 6 bases, with 10 bases of the junction left unmatched. Germline CDR1 SNHLY, CDR2 FYNNEI. For the CDR3, the DNA is TGTGCCAGCAGTGAGGGGGGCCAGGGGGCAACTCAGCCCCAGCATTTT. It codes for CASSEGGQGATQPQHF.

The chain carries TRBV13 and TRBJ2-5; TRBD2 agrees at 8 bases. This CDR3 has 15 residues. J was trimmed by 2 bases and V by 5 bases; bases with no gene match: 7. Germline CDR1 and CDR2: PRHDT and FYEKMQ (reference sequence). The DNA of the CDR3 is TGTGCCAGCAGCCCAAACCAGCGGGAGCAAGAGACCCAGTACTTC. Its translation: CASSPNQREQETQYF. Filled out from reference TRBV13 and TRBJ2-5, the complete variable domain reads AAGVIQSPRHLIKEKRETATLKCYPIPRHDTVYWYQQGPGQDPQFLISFYEKMQSDKGSIPDRFSAQQFSDYHSELNMSSLELGDSALYFCASSPNQREQETQYFGPGTRLLVL.

V usage is TRBV4-3 and J usage is TRBJ1-2; TRBD1 aligns across 9 bases. The CDR3 runs to 13 residues. V trimming: 5 bases; J trimming: 2 bases; junction bases outside the gene matches: 0. Germline assignment: CDR1 LGHNA and CDR2 YSLEER. CDR3 sequence: CASSTGGNYGYTF. The CDR3 DNA follows: TGCGCCAGCAGCACAGGGGGCAACTATGGCTACACCTTC.

This clone was observed a single time. The chain couples TRBV5-4 to TRBJ2-3, with 13 bases that match TRBD2. The CDR3 is made up of 17 amino acids. CDR1 and CDR2 (germline): SGHNT, YYREEE (reference sequence). Trimming at V came to 5 bases and at J to 0 bases, leaving 6 bases not matched to a gene. The CDR3 spells CASRRLAGGTSTDTQYF. The CDR3 DNA follows: TGTGCCAGCAGGCGACTAGCGGGGGGTACTAGCACAGATACGCAGTATTTT.

The rearrangement uses TRBV5-4 and TRBJ2-1, with 7 bases fitting TRBD1. Germline V CDR1 and CDR2: SGHNT, YYREEE (reference sequence). J gave up 2 bases and V 3 bases, and 2 bases lay outside the gene matches. The CDR3 loop spans 14 amino acids. CDR3 in DNA: TGTGCCAGCAGCTCTGACAGGGCCTACAATGAGCAGTTCTTC. This encodes CASSSDRAYNEQFF.

The gene calls are TRBV3-1 (or the pseudogene TRBV3-2) and TRBJ1-5; D remains ambiguous. V was shortened by 0 bases and J by 9 bases, with 6 bases between the two germline ends. This CDR3 comprises 12 residues. Germline V gives CDR1 LGHDT, CDR2 YNNKEL (reference sequence). The CDR3 sequence: CASSQDGRPQHF. The CDR3 DNA follows: TGTGCCAGCAGCCAAGATGGGAGGCCCCAGCATTTT.

V usage is TRBV19 and J usage is TRBJ1-2; D gene unclear. Germline V gives CDR1 LNHDA, CDR2 SQIVND (reference sequence). There are 17 residues in the CDR3. The germline V and J ends were trimmed by 5 bases and 0 bases, with 19 bases remaining between them. Written as DNA, the CDR3 is TGTGCCAGTAGTCCGCGCAGCGACGGGTTAGCTAACTATGGCTACACCTTC. It translates to CASSPRSDGLANYGYTF.